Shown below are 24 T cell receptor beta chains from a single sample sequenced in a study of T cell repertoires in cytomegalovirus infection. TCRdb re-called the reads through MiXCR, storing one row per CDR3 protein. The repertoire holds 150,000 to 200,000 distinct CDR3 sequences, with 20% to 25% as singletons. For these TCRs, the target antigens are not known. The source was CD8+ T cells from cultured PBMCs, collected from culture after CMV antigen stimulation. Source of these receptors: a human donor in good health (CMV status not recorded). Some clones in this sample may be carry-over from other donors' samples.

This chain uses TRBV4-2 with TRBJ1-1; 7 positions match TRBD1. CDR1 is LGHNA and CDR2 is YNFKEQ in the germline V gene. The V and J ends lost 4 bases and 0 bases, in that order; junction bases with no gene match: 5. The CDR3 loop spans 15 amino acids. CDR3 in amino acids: CASSPGQPLNTEAFF. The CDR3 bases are TGTGCCAGCAGCCCGGGACAGCCTTTGAACACTGAAGCTTTCTTT.

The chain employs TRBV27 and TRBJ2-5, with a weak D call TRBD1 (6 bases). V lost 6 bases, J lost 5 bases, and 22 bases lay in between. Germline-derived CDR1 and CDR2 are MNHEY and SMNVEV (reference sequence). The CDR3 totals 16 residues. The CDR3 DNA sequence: TGTGCCAGCAGCCAACTCGGGACAAACCTCGGGGAGACCCAGTACTTC. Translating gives CASSQLGTNLGETQYF.

CDR3 in amino acids: CASSLPRDRGSSGANVLTF. The CDR3 region has the DNA TGCGCCAGCAGCCTACCCCGGGACAGGGGCAGCTCTGGGGCCAACGTCCTGACTTTC. The chain uses TRBV5-1 and TRBJ2-6; 10 positions match TRBD1. Germline trimming cut 4 bases from V and 0 bases from J; bases unmatched to any gene: 10. The CDR3 covers 19 residues. CDR1 and CDR2 from the germline V gene are SGHRS and YFSETQ. Variable domain in full (rest from reference TRBV5-1 and TRBJ2-6): KAGVTQTPRYLIKTRGQQVTLSCSPISGHRSVSWYQQTPGQGLQFLFEYFSETQRNKGNFPGRFSGRQFSNSRSEMNVSTLELGDSALYLCASSLPRDRGSSGANVLTFGAGSRLTVL.

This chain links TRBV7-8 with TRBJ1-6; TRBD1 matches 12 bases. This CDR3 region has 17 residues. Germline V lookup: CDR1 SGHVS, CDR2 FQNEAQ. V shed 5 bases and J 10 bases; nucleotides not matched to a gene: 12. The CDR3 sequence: CASSPTGQGALGSPLHF. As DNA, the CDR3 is TGTGCCAGCAGCCCCACGGGACAGGGGGCGCTGGGATCACCCCTCCACTTT.

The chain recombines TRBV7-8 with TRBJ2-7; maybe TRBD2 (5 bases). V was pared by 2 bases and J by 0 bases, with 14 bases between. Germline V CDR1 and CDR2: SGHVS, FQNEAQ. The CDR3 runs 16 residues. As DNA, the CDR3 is TGTGCCAGCAGCTTAAGGGATGAGGGCCTCTCCTACGAGCAGTACTTC. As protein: CASSLRDEGLSYEQYF.

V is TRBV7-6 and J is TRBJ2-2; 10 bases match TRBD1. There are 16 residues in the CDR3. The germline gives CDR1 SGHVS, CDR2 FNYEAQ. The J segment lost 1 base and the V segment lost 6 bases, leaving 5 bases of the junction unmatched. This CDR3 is CASSPGTGENTGELFF. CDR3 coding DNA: TGTGCCAGCAGTCCCGGGACAGGGGAGAACACCGGGGAGCTGTTTTTT. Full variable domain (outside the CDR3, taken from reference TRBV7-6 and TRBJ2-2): GAGVSQSPRYKVTKRGQDVALRCDPISGHVSLYWYRQALGQGPEFLTYFNYEAQQDKSGLPNDRFSAERPEGSISTLTIQRTEQRDSAMYRCASSPGTGENTGELFFGEGSRLTVL.

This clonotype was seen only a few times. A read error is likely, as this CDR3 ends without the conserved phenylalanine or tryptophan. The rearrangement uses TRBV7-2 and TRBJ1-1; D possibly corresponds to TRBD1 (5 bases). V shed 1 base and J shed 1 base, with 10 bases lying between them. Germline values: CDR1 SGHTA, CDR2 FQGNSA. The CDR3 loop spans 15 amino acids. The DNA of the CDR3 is TGTGCCAGCAGCTTAGGAGTGGGACGGAACACTGAAGCTTTCTCT. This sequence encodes CASSLGVGRNTEAFS.

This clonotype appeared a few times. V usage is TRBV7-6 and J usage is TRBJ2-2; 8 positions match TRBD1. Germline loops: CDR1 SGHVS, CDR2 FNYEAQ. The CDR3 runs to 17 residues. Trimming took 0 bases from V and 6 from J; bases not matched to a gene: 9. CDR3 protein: CASSLALAGGAAGELFF. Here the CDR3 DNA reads TGTGCCAGCAGCTTAGCGCTGGCAGGGGGCGCGGCCGGGGAGCTGTTTTTT.

CDR3 sequence: CASSWTGGQAEAFF. CDR3 coding DNA: TGTGCCAGCAGCTGGACAGGGGGCCAGGCTGAAGCTTTCTTT. V gene TRBV7-2 combines with J gene TRBJ1-1; the match to TRBD1 covers 11 bases. This CDR3 contains 14 residues. Trimming at V came to 4 bases and at J to 6 bases, leaving 4 bases not matched to a gene. The germline gives CDR1 SGHTA, CDR2 FQGNSA.

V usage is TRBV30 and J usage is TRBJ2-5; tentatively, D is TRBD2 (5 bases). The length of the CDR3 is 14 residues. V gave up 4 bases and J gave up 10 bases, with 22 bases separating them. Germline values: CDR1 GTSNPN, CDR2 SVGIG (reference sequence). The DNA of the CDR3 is TGTGCCTGGACCCCCCGCGAGGACTGGGTTAACCAGTACTTC. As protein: CAWTPREDWVNQYF.

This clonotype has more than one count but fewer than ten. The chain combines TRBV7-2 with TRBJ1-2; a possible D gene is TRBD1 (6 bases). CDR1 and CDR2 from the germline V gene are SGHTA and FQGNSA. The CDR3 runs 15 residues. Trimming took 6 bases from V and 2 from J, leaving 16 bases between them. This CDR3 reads CASSPHKGGNYGYTF. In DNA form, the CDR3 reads TGTGCCAGCAGTCCCCACAAGGGGGGGAACTATGGCTACACCTTC.

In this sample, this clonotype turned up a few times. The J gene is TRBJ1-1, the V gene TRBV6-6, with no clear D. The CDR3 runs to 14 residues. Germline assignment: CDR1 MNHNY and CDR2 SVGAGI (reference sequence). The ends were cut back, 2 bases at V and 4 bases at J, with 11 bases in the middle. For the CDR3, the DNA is TGTGCCAGCAGTTACGGTAATGAGGGCACTGAAGCTTTCTTT. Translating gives CASSYGNEGTEAFF.

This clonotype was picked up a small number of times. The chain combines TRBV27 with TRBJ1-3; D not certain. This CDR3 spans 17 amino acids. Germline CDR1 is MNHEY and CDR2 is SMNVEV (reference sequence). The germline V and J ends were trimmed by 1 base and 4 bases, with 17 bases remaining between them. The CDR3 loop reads CASSLYAGSNSGNTIYF. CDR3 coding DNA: TGTGCCAGCAGTTTATACGCGGGGTCTAACTCCGGAAACACCATATATTTT.

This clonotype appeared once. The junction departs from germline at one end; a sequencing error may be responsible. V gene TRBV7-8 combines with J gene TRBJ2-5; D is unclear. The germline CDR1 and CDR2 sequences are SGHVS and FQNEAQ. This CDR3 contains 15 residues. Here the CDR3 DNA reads TGTGCCATCAGCTTAGGCGAAACGTACCAAGAGACCCAGTACTTC. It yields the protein CAISLGETYQETQYF.

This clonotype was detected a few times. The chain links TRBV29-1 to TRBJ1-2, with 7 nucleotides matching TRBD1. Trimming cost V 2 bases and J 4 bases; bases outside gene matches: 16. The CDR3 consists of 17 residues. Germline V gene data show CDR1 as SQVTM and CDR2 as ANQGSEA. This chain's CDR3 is CSVETLGGQDLSYGYTF. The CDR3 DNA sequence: TGCAGCGTTGAAACCCTAGGAGGACAGGATCTATCCTATGGCTACACCTTC.

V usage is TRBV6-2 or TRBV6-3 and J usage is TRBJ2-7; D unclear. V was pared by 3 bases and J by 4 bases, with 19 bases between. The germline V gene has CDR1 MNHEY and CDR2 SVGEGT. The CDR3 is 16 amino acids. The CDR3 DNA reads TGTGCCAGCAGTTATAGTCAAGAGACACCATCTTACGAGCAGTACTTC. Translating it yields CASSYSQETPSYEQYF.

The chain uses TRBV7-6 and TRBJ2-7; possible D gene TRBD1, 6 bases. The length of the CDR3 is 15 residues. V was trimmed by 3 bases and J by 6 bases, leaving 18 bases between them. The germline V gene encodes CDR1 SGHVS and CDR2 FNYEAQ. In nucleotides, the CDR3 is TGTGCCAGCAGCTTTAACTTAGGACAGTTTGGCGAGCAGTACTTC. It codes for CASSFNLGQFGEQYF. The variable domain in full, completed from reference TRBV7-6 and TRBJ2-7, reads GAGVSQSPRYKVTKRGQDVALRCDPISGHVSLYWYRQALGQGPEFLTYFNYEAQQDKSGLPNDRFSAERPEGSISTLTIQRTEQRDSAMYRCASSFNLGQFGEQYFGPGTRLTVT.

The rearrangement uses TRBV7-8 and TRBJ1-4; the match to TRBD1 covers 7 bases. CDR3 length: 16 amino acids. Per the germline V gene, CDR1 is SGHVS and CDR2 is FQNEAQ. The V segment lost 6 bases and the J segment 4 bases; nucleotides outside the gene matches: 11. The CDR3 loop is CASSLPGTANNEKLFF. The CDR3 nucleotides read TGTGCCAGCAGTTTACCGGGGACAGCTAATAATGAAAAACTGTTTTTT.

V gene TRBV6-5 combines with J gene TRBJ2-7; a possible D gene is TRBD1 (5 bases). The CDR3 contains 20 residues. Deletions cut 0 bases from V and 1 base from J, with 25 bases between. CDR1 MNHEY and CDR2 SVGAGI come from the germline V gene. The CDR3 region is CASSYSTPGPLTKGSYEQYF. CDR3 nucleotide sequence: TGTGCCAGCAGTTACTCAACCCCAGGGCCTCTCACCAAGGGTTCCTACGAGCAGTACTTC.

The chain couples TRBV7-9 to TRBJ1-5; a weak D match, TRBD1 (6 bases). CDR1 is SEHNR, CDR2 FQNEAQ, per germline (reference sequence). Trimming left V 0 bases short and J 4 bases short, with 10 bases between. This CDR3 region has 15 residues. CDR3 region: CASSLAGTQNQPQHF. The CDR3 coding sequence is TGTGCCAGCAGCTTAGCCGGGACACAGAATCAGCCCCAGCATTTT.

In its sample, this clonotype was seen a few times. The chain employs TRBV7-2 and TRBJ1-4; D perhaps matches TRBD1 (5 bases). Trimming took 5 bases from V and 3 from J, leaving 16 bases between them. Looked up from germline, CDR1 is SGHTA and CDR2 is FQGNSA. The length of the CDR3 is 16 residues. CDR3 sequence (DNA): TGTGCCAGCAGCCCCGACCGGGGGGGAGCTAATGAAAAACTGTTTTTT. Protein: CASSPDRGGANEKLFF.

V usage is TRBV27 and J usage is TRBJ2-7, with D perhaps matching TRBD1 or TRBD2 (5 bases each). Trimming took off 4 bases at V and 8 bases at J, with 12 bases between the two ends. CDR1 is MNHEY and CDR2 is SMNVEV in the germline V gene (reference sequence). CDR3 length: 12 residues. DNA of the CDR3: TGTGCCAGCAGTTCCCGGGGCCTTCAGCAGTACTTC. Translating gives CASSSRGLQQYF.

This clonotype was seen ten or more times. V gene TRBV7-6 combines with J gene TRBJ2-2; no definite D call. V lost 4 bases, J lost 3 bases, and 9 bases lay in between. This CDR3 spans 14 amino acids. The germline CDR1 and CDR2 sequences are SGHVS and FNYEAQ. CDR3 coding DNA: TGTGCCAGCAGCTCGCGGACCGACACCGGGGAGCTGTTTTTT. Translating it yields CASSSRTDTGELFF.

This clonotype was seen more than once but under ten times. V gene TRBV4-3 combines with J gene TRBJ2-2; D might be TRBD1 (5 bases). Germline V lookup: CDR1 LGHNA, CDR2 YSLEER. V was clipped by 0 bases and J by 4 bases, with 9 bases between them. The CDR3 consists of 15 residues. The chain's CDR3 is CASSQEWGPTGELFF. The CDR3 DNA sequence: TGCGCCAGCAGCCAAGAGTGGGGCCCCACCGGGGAGCTGTTTTTT.